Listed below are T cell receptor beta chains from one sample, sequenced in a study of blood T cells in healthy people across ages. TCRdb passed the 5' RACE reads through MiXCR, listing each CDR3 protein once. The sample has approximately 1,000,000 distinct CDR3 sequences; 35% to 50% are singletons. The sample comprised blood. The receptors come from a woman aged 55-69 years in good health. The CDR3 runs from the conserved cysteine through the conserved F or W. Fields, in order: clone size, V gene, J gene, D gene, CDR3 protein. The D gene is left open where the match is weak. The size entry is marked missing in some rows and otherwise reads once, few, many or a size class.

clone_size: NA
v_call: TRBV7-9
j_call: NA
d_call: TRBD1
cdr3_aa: CASSPLPGTGFRETQYF

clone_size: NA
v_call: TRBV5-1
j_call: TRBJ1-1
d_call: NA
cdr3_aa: CASSLAGLANTEAFF

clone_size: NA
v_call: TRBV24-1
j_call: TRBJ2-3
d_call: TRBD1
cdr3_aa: CATSDRQGPGLDTQYF

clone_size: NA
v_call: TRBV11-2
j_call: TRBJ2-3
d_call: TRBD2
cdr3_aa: CASSLTFSGRRSSTGTQYF

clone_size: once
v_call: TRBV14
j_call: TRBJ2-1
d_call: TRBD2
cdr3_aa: CASSLTGLEVRGLAYNEQFF

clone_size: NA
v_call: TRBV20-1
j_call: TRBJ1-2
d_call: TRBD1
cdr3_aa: CSARGPGQQVYGYTF

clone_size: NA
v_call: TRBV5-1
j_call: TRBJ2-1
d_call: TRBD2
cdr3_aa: CASSLGREGVNNEQFF

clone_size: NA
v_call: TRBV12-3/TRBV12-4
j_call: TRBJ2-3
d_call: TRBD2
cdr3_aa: CASRERGLGLATQYF

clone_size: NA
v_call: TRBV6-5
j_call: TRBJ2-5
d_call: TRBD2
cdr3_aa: CASRLDPSGKGDEQYF

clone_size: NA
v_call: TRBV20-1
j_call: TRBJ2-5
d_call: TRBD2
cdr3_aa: CSATRDGASGKVQETQYF

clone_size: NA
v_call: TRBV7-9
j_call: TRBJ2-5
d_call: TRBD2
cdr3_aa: CASSSFLAGDSETQYF

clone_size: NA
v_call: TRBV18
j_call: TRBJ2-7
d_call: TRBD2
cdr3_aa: CASSPSRGGNTYEQYF

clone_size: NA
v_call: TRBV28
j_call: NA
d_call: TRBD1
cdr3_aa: CASSSRDRGHHEQYF

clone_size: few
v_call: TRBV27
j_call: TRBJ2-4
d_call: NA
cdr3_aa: CASQAKNIQYF

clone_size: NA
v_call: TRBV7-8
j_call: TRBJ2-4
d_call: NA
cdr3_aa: CASSIQGRLAKNIQYF

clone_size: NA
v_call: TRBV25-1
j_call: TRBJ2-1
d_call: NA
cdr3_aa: CASSLTGSLGNEQFF

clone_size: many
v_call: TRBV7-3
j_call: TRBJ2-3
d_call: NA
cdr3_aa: CASSAYTWSTDTQYF

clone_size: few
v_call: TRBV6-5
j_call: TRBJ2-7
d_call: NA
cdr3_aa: CASSYGVGNYEQYF

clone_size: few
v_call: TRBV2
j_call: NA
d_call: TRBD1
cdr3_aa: CASSGGQGAEQYF

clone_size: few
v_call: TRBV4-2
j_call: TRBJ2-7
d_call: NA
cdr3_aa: CASSQSGTFYEQYF

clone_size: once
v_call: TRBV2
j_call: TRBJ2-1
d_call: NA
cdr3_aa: CASSDSRVRLRGNEQFF

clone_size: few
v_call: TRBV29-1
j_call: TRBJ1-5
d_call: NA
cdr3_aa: CSVGGSGQPQHF

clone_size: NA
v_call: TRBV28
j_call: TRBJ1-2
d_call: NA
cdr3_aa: CASSPGTFSYTF

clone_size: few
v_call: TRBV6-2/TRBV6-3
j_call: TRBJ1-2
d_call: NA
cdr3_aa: CASSSAKQGFTGGYTF

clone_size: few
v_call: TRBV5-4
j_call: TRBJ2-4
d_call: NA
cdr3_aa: CASSGGTRLAKNIQYF

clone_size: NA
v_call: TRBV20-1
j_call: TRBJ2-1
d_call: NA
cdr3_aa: CSARDGGAYNEQFF

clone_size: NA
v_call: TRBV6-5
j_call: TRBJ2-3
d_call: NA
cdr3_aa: CASSYAVLADTQYF

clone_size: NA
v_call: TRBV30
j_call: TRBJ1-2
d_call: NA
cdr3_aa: CAWTPYGEGYGYTF

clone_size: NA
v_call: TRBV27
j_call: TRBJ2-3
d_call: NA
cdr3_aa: CASSLYPQLSGSPDTQYF

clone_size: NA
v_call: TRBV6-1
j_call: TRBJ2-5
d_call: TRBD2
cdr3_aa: CASSDATSGSPETQYF

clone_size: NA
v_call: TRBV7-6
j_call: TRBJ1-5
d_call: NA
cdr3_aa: CASSLQTGRHQPQHF

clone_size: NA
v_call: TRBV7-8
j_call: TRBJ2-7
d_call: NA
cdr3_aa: CASSQTSTVYEQYF

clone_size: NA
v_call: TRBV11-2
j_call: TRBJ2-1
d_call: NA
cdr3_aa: CASSVSRDTSSYNEQFF

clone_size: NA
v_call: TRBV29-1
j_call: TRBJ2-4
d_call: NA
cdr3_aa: CSVIIQGRDIQYF

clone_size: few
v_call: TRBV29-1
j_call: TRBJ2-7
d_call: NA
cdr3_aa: CSVGRQGYEQYF

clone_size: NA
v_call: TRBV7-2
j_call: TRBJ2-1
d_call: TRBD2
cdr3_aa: CASSSPTSGIGSYNEQFF

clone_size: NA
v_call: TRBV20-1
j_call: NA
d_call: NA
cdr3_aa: CSARDLGGKQETQYF

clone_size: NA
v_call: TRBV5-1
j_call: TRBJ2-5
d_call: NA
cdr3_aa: CASSLEGNQEAQYF

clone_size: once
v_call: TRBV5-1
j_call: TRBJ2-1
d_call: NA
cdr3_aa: CASSLVGGIVEQFF

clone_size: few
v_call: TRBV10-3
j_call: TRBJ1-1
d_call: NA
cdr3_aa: CAISAAFMNTEAFF

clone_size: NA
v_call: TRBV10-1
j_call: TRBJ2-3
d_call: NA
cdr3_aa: CASSDPSSNTQYF

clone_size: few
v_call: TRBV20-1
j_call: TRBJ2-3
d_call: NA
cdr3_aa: CSARQGTGDTQYF

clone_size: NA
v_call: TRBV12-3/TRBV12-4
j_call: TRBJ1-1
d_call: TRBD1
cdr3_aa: CASSSGQGPWNTEAFF

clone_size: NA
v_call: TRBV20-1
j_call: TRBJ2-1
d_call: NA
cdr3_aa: CSAESPGLGGYNEQFF

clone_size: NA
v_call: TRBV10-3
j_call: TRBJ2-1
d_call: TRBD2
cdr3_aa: CAITLTSDRPHNEQFF

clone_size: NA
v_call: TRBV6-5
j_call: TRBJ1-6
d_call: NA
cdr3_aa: CASSGRDNSPLHF

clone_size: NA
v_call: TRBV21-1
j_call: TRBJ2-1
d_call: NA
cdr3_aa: CASSKPDGQGWQFF

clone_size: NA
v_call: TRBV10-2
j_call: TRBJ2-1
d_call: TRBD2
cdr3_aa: CASSPRRSGGNNEQFF

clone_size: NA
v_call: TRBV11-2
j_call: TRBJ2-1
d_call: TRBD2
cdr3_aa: CASSLEGLADNEQFF

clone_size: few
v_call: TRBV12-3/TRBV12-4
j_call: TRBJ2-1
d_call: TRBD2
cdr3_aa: CASSLETSGRNEQFF

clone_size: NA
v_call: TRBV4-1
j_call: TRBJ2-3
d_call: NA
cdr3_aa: CASSVSALADTQYF

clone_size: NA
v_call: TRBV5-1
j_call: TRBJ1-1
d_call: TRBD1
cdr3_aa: CATKPRRGSPEAFF

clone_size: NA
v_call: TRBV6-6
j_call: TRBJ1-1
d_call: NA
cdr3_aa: CASSKTGYTEAFF

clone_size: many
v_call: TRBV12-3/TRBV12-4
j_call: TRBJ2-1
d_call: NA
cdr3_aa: CASTLAYHNEQFF

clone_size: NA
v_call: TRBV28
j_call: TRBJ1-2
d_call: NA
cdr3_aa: CASRTLPPGQSHYGYTF